The 4 T cell receptor beta chains reported below all come from one sample, sequenced in a study of T cell responses to AZD1222 COVID-19 vaccine. Repertoires were generated with immunoSEQ multiplex PCR, while TCRdb's copy carries only in-frame clones and drops some. The sample contains 90,000 to 120,000 clones, 90% to 95% of which appear only once. Here the sequenced sample was peripheral blood, taken 28 days after the second AZD1222 dose. These receptors were taken from an adult who received the AZD1222 COVID-19 vaccine.

The table lists this clone with a few counts. The V call is TRBV10-2, the J call TRBJ2-5; 10 bases match TRBD2. Germline loops: CDR1 WSHSY, CDR2 SAAADI. J gave up 5 bases and V 7 bases, and 7 bases lay outside the gene matches. This CDR3 has 14 residues. CDR3 sequence: CASNLAGAGETQYF. CDR3 coding DNA: TGCGCCAGCAACCTAGCGGGGGCCGGGGAGACCCAGTACTTC.

The chain joins TRBV6-2 or TRBV6-3 to TRBJ1-1; D gene ambiguous. Germline CDR1 MNHEY, CDR2 SVGEGT. The V and J ends lost 2 bases and 5 bases respectively, with 12 bases between them. The CDR3 is 14 amino acids. In DNA form, the CDR3 reads TGTGCCAGCAGTTACGGGCGCGGACTTACTGAAGCTTTCTTT. Protein sequence: CASSYGRGLTEAFF.

The DNA for the CDR3 is TGTGCCAGCAGTTTATATCGGAACATTCAGTACTTC. Translating it yields CASSLYRNIQYF. This chain links TRBV12-3 or TRBV12-4 with TRBJ2-4; D not resolved. CDR3 length equals 12 residues. Deletions cut 2 bases from V and 7 bases from J, with 6 bases between.

The table lists this clone with a count of one. The genes are TRBV18 and TRBJ2-7, with 12 positions matching TRBD1. CDR3 length: 14 amino acids. V was pared by 6 bases and J by 5 bases, with 5 bases of the junction left unmatched. The V gene's germline CDR1 is KGHSH and CDR2 LQKENI. In DNA form, the CDR3 reads TGTGCCAGCTCCCTTGGGACAGGGGGCGACGAGCAGTACTTC. Translating it yields CASSLGTGGDEQYF.